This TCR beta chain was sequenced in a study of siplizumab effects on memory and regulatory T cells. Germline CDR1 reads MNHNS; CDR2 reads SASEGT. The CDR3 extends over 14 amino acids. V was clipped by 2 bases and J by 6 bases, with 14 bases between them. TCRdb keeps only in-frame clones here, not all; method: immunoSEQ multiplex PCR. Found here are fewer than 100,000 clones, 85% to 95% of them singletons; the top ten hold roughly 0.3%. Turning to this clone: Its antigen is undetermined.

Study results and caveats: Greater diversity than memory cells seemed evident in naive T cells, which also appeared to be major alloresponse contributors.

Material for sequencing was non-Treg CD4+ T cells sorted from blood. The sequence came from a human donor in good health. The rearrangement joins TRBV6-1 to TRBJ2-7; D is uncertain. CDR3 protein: CASSELVWWGEQYF. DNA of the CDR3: TGTGCCAGCAGTGAACTGGTATGGTGGGGCGAGCAGTACTTC.